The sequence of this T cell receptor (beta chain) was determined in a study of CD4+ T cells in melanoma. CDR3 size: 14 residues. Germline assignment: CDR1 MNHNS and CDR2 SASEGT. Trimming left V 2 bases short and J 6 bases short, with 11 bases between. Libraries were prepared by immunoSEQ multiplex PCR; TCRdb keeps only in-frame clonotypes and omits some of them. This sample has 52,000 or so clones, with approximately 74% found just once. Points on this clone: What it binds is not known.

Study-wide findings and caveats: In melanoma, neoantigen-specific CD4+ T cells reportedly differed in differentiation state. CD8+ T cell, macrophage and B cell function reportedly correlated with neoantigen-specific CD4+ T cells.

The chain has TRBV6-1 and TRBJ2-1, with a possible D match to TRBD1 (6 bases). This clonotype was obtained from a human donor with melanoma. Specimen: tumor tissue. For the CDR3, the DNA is TGTGCCAGCAGTGAACGAACAGGGTTCAATGAGCAGTTCTTC. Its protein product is CASSERTGFNEQFF.